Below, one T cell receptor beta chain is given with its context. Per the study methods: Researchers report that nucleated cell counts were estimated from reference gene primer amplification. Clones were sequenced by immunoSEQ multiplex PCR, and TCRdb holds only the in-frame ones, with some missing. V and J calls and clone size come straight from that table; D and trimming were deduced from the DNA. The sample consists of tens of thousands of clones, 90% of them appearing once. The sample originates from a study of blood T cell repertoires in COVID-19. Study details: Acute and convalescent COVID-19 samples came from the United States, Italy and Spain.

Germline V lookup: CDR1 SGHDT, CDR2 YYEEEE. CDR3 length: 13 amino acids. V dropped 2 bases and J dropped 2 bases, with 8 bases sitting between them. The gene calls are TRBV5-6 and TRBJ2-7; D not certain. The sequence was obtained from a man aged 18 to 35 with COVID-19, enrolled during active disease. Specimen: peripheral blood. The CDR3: CASSFSRAYEQYF. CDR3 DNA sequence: TGTGCCAGCAGCTTTAGTCGAGCCTACGAGCAGTACTTC.